This TCR beta chain was profiled in a study of blood T cell repertoires in COVID-19. Study-wide background: Italy, Spain and the United States were the sources of the convalescent and acute COVID-19 samples.

The germline gives CDR1 LGHDT, CDR2 YNNKEL (reference sequence). After removal of 0 bases from V and 9 bases from J, the junction contained 6 bases not matched to a gene. The CDR3 has 15 amino acids. Clones were read by immunoSEQ multiplex PCR, and TCRdb kept only the in-frame ones, dropping some. Here the sample spans approximately 100,000 clones, around 90% being singletons. Seattle-derived patients entered the study during active infection and were followed longitudinally. Sequenced: peripheral blood. V usage is TRBV3-1 (or the pseudogene TRBV3-2) and J usage is TRBJ1-2, with 11 bases lining up with TRBD1. The TCR comes from a human donor with COVID-19, enrolled during active disease. The donor label of this sample is uncertain. The CDR3 bases are TGTGCCAGCAGCCAAGAAGGACAGGGGGCTTCGAGCTACACCTTC. As protein: CASSQEGQGASSYTF.